This T cell receptor beta chain came from a study of blood T cell repertoires in COVID-19 (dated by TCRdb to 2020 to 2021). For the study in its entirety: Collaborator samples came from the United States, Italy and Spain and covered acute and convalescent phases of COVID-19. The material from the prospective study consisted of cDNA or gDNA derived from T cells, B-cell-depleted T cells, or PBMCs. Subjects who had been exposed to COVID-19, were actively infected with it, or had recovered from it provided the deeply sampled blood TCRbeta repertoires that made up the dataset. A freely available public database, intended as a resource for researchers studying the immune response to SARS-CoV-2, is where the repertoires were released. Samples were obtained from the ongoing ImmuneRACE study (first 160 participants) and from over 1,000 subjects provided by 6 global collaborators. The sample metadata nearly always contained a de-identified subject ID, COVID-19 status, age in years and sex. Where available, HLA class I and class II types were taken from metadata supplied by the sample provider and were not determined by assay-based typing. Findings and caveats that apply to the study as a whole: The amount of clinical and demographic metadata varied by source and participant and was provided uncurated.

One collaborating source in Seattle enrolled patients while the patients were actively infected and followed the patients over time throughout the course of disease. Whole blood was collected in K2EDTA tubes by collaborating institutions according to the institutions' own protocols. For TCRbeta analysis, collaborators shipped samples as frozen whole blood, isolated PBMCs, or DNA extracted from either of those sample types. The immunoSEQ Assay, a bias-controlled multiplex PCR, was used to amplify TCRbeta CDR3 regions from genomic DNA. As for how the authors treated the data: The number of nucleated cells in each sample was estimated from the amplification of reference gene primers within the assay. To quantify the absolute abundance of each unique TCRbeta CDR3 rearrangement, sequence reads were collapsed and filtered. For each sample, productive Simpson clonality was calculated by taking the square root of Simpson's diversity index across productive rearrangements. TCRdb retrieved this table from immuneACCESS and kept in-frame rearrangements only. Not all clones are present; in checked studies, unresolved V genes account for under half, and no reason is known for the remainder. The DNA gave D and trimming, while V, J and clone size come from that table. Within this sample are some 240,000 clones, with around 86% of them counted one time only. Jointly, the top ten make up less than 6% of the sample.

V is clipped by 0 bases and J by 0 bases, and the sequence between their germline boundaries is 9 bases long. In the germline V gene, CDR1 corresponds to SGHRS and CDR2 to YFSETQ. The CDR3 measures 15 amino acids from cysteine to phenylalanine. Kept here is only the CDR3 DNA, which spans 45 bases and is read in frame from base 1. As to this clone: Its antigen is unknown. Per-nucleotide qualities are absent, and no much larger clonotype sits a single base away.

The sequence is built from TRBV5-1 and TRBJ1-1, with the identity of the D gene unclear. Sequencing was carried out using peripheral blood. This receptor was identified in a woman aged 70-85 years with COVID-19, enrolled during active disease. CDR3 protein: CASSLEAGMNTEAFF. The base sequence is TGCGCCAGCAGCTTGGAGGCAGGCATGAACACTGAAGCTTTCTTT.